Below, 30 T cell receptor beta chains from the same sample are listed, as sequenced in a study of blood T cells in healthy people across ages. Using a J-beta primer mix together with a sample-barcoded 5' primer, a second PCR was run for roughly 6 to 12 cycles. TCRdb re-derived calls from the 5' RACE reads in MiXCR, one entry per CDR3 protein. The repertoire holds some 730,000 distinct CDR3 sequences, with 20% to 25% as singletons. Sequencing was done on a sample of blood. Source of these receptors: an older man in good health.

The chain has TRBV12-3 or TRBV12-4 and TRBJ2-1, with D possibly TRBD1 on 5 matching bases. Trimming left V 5 bases short and J 6 bases short, with 11 bases between. The CDR3 is 13 amino acids. DNA of the CDR3: TGTGCCAGCAGTCAAACCAGGGTCAATGAGCAGTTCTTC. Translation gives CASSQTRVNEQFF.

In its sample, this clonotype was seen many times. The chain employs TRBV6-1 and TRBJ2-7, with TRBD1 as a possible D gene (5 bases). The CDR3 consists of 13 residues. Germline assignment: CDR1 MNHNS and CDR2 SASEGT. Trimming cost V 3 bases and J 4 bases, with 10 bases left between them. In nucleotides, the CDR3 is TGTGCCAGCAGTGACCAGGGTTGGTACGAGCAGTACGTC. This gives the protein CASSDQGWYEQYV.

This clonotype was found a few times. The chain carries TRBV7-8 and TRBJ2-5, with D perhaps assigned TRBD1 or TRBD2 (5 bases each). There are 15 residues in the CDR3. V lost 1 base to trimming and J lost 9 bases, with 18 bases between them. From germline, CDR1 is SGHVS and CDR2 FQNEAQ. The CDR3 nucleotides are TGTGCCAGCAGCTTAGAGAGGGGCCAAAAGCGGTCCCAGTACTTC. Translating gives CASSLERGQKRSQYF.

The chain recombines TRBV28 with TRBJ1-4; 9 bases agree with TRBD1. V trimming: 6 bases; J trimming: 5 bases; junction bases outside the gene matches: 13. Germline V gene lookup returns CDR1 MDHEN and CDR2 SYDVKM. CDR3 length equals 17 residues. This CDR3 is CASSRSPNRGRNEKLFF. The CDR3 DNA follows: TGTGCCAGCAGCCGAAGTCCCAACAGGGGGCGGAATGAAAAACTGTTTTTT.

The chain is built from TRBV11-2 and TRBJ2-3; 12 bases are a match to TRBD1. CDR1 SGHAT and CDR2 FQNNGV come from the germline V gene. V gave up 2 bases and J gave up 6 bases; unmatched junction bases: 9. The CDR3 extends over 17 amino acids. DNA of the CDR3: TGTGCCAGCAGCTTAACCTTCCGGGACAGGGGGCTGGATACGCAGTATTTT. Translating it yields CASSLTFRDRGLDTQYF. Full variable domain (remainder filled in from reference TRBV11-2 and TRBJ2-3): EAGVAQSPRYKIIEKRQSVAFWCNPISGHATLYWYQQILGQGPKLLIQFQNNGVVDDSQLPKDRFSAERLKGVDSTLKIQPAKLEDSAVYLCASSLTFRDRGLDTQYFGPGTRLTVL.

This clonotype came up a few times. This CDR3 reads CASSFRTASYSGANVLTF. As DNA, the CDR3 is TGCGCCAGCAGCTTCCGAACAGCTTCCTACTCTGGGGCCAACGTCCTGACTTTC. The V gene is TRBV5-1, the J gene TRBJ2-6; D is unresolved. Trimming removed 2 bases from V and 0 bases from J, with 15 bases in between. The CDR3 is made up of 18 amino acids. Germline-derived CDR1 and CDR2 are SGHRS and YFSETQ.

This chain uses TRBV7-9 with TRBJ2-7, with 9 bases aligning to TRBD1. Germline V lookup: CDR1 SEHNR, CDR2 FQNEAQ (reference sequence). With V trimmed by 5 bases and J by 3 bases, 5 bases remained unmatched. The CDR3 extends over 14 amino acids. CDR3 DNA: TGTGCCAGCAGCGGCATGACAGGGGGCTACGAGCAGTACTTC. It encodes CASSGMTGGYEQYF.

The V and J genes are TRBV18 and TRBJ2-1, with 8 bases matching TRBD2. CDR1 and CDR2 (germline): KGHSH, LQKENI. Trimming removed 6 bases from V and 9 bases from J; junction bases left unmatched: 22. The CDR3 is 18 residues long. CDR3 DNA sequence: TGTGCCAGCTCTCCTGCCCCCCTTACCGGGACTAGTTTCGGTGAGCAGTTCTTC. This codes for CASSPAPLTGTSFGEQFF.

This clonotype was counted between two and nine times. The V and J genes are TRBV7-9 and TRBJ2-6; the D is unclear. V lost 4 bases to trimming and J lost 0 bases, with 10 bases between them. CDR3 length: 16 amino acids. Germline V CDR1 and CDR2: SEHNR, FQNEAQ (reference sequence). The chain's CDR3 is CASSSHLDSGANVLTF. In nucleotides, the CDR3 is TGTGCCAGCAGCTCTCACCTTGACTCTGGGGCCAACGTCCTGACTTTC.

The J gene is TRBJ1-5, the V gene TRBV6-6, with TRBD1 as a possible D gene (6 bases). Germline V gene sequence: CDR1 MNHNY, CDR2 SVGAGI (reference sequence). The CDR3 loop spans 16 amino acids. V lost 8 bases and J 1 base, leaving 18 bases between the germline ends. CDR3 DNA: TGTGCCAGCGGAGGGGGGGGCGAGGGGAGCAATCAGCCCCAGCATTTT. This gives the protein CASGGGGEGSNQPQHF.

The J gene is TRBJ2-5, the V gene TRBV30, with D unresolved. The CDR3 contains 13 residues. CDR1 is GTSNPN, CDR2 SVGIG, per germline (reference sequence). Trimming removed 0 bases from V and 4 bases from J, with 9 bases in between. The CDR3 loop reads CAWSVLTIETQYF. For the CDR3, the DNA is TGTGCCTGGAGTGTACTAACTATAGAGACCCAGTACTTC.

This sequence joins TRBV5-1 and TRBJ2-2, with D hard to call. Per germline, CDR1 SGHRS and CDR2 YFSETQ. The V end was cut by 1 base, the J end by 1 base, with 8 bases between. This CDR3 has 15 amino acids. Written as DNA, the CDR3 is TGCGCCAGCAGCTTGTTTCCAGGGAACACCGGGGAGCTGTTTTTT. Protein sequence: CASSLFPGNTGELFF.

The genes are TRBV9 and TRBJ2-1; D perhaps matches TRBD2 (5 bases). Germline V gene sequence: CDR1 SGDLS, CDR2 YYNGEE. Trimming removed 0 bases at V and 2 bases at J, with 12 bases between. CDR3 length: 16 amino acids. CDR3 amino acids: CASSVGGGSPYNEQFF. The CDR3 DNA sequence: TGTGCCAGCAGCGTAGGTGGTGGGAGCCCCTACAATGAGCAGTTCTTC. Full variable domain (outside the CDR3, taken from reference TRBV9 and TRBJ2-1): DSGVTQTPKHLITATGQRVTLRCSPRSGDLSVYWYQQSLDQGLQFLIQYYNGEERAKGNILERFSAQQFPDLHSELNLSSLELGDSALYFCASSVGGGSPYNEQFFGPGTRLTVL.

This clonotype was recorded at least ten times. The V gene is TRBV21-1, the J gene TRBJ1-3; the table's D call of TRBD1 was not tested on the DNA. TRBV21-1 is a pseudogene segment. CDR3 length: 20 amino acids. CDR3 loop: CASSPGTDSYRTHSGNTIYF. The CDR3 coding sequence is TGTGCCAGCAGCCCGGGGACAGACTCCTACCGCACGCACTCTGGAAACACCATATATTTT.

This rearrangement joins TRBV5-1 to TRBJ1-1, with TRBD1 matching over 9 bases. The CDR3 has 14 residues. V was clipped by 2 bases and J by 4 bases; unmatched bases: 3. From germline, CDR1 is SGHRS and CDR2 YFSETQ. Here the CDR3 reads CASSFQTGGTEAFF. The CDR3 DNA follows: TGCGCCAGCAGCTTCCAGACAGGGGGCACTGAAGCTTTCTTT.

V is TRBV6-1 and J is TRBJ1-6, with no clear D. The CDR3 has 14 residues. Per germline, CDR1 MNHNS and CDR2 SASEGT. V lost 4 bases and J 6 bases, leaving 10 bases between the germline ends. CDR3 protein: CASSGGASNSPLHF. The CDR3 DNA sequence: TGTGCCAGCAGTGGGGGAGCTAGTAATTCACCCCTCCACTTT.

This clonotype occurred many times. The J gene is TRBJ2-7, the V gene TRBV3-1; TRBD1 aligns across 8 bases. V shed 2 bases, J shed 2 bases, and the junction held 2 bases outside the gene matches. CDR3 length: 14 amino acids. The V gene's germline CDR1 is LGHDT and CDR2 YNNKEL (reference sequence). CDR3 coding DNA: TGTGCCAGCAGCCAATTACAGGGGGCCTACGAGCAGTACTTC. Its protein is CASSQLQGAYEQYF.

The J gene is TRBJ1-2, the V gene TRBV6-1; D gene uncertain. Germline CDR1 MNHNS, CDR2 SASEGT. The CDR3 is 13 amino acids. V was shortened by 8 bases and J by 0 bases, with 10 bases between the two germline ends. CDR3 nucleotide sequence: TGTGCCAGCGTAGGGTTAACTAACTATGGCTACACCTTC. Amino acid sequence: CASVGLTNYGYTF.

This clonotype has only a few counts. The V and J genes are TRBV7-3 and TRBJ2-5; 8 nucleotides match TRBD2. Judging by the DNA end, TRBJ2-1 fits better; the J call may be wrong. The CDR3 covers 12 residues. The V gene's germline CDR1 is SGHTA and CDR2 FQGTGA. The CDR3 region has the DNA TGTGCCAGCAGCCACGCGGGAGGTGAGCAGTTCTTC. Encoded protein: CASSHAGGEQFF.

This clonotype appeared a few times. The J gene is TRBJ1-1, the V gene TRBV20-1; D remains ambiguous. CDR1 is DFQATT and CDR2 is SNEGSKA in the germline V gene (reference sequence). This CDR3 is 11 amino acids long. V lost 7 bases to trimming and J lost 1 base, with 7 bases between them. The CDR3 loop is CSGARNTEAFF. In DNA form, the CDR3 reads TGCAGTGGCGCCAGGAACACTGAAGCTTTCTTT.

The chain combines TRBV14 with TRBJ2-3; weak D call: TRBD2 (5 bases). The CDR3 is 15 residues long. Germline values: CDR1 SGHDN, CDR2 FVKESK. Trimming shortened V by 1 base and J by 5 bases, and 13 bases separated the two germline ends. CDR3 amino acids: CASSQVFRRGDTQYF. For the CDR3, the DNA is TGTGCCAGCAGCCAAGTCTTTCGACGGGGAGATACGCAGTATTTT.

The chain couples TRBV28 to TRBJ2-3; D might be TRBD1 or TRBD2, each matching 6 bases. The CDR3 is 16 amino acids. Germline CDR1 reads MDHEN; CDR2 reads SYDVKM. The ends were cut back, 5 bases at V and 0 bases at J, with 15 bases in the middle. Here the CDR3 DNA reads TGTGCCAGCAGTAGACCACGGGGGCCTAGCACAGATACGCAGTATTTT. Protein: CASSRPRGPSTDTQYF.

The chain is built from TRBV7-2 and TRBJ1-6; a weak D match, TRBD1 (6 bases). Trimming took off 4 bases at V and 6 bases at J, with 16 bases between the two ends. Looked up from germline, CDR1 is SGHTA and CDR2 is FQGNSA. This CDR3 region has 16 residues. The CDR3 DNA reads TGTGCCAGCAGCTACAACAGGGTCTCTGCTAATTCACCCCTCCACTTT. This gives the protein CASSYNRVSANSPLHF.

In its sample, this clonotype was seen many times. CDR3 sequence (DNA): TGTGCCACCAGCAGACGCGGAAGAACTAGCTACCAAGAGACCCAGTACTTC. Translation: CATSRRGRTSYQETQYF. The chain links TRBV15 to TRBJ2-5, with D tentatively TRBD2 (6 bases). The CDR3 loop spans 17 amino acids. Germline CDR1 LNHNV, CDR2 YYDKDF (reference sequence). Deletions cut 2 bases from V and 0 bases from J, with 16 bases between.

The V call is TRBV5-1, the J call TRBJ1-2; a possible D gene is TRBD1 (5 bases). V shed 3 bases and J shed 2 bases, with 14 bases lying between them. There are 15 residues in the CDR3. CDR1 and CDR2 (germline): SGHRS, YFSETQ. The CDR3 sequence: CASSSQQGPNYGYTF. CDR3 nucleotide sequence: TGCGCCAGCAGCTCGCAGCAGGGCCCGAACTATGGCTACACCTTC.

The chain has TRBV12-3 or TRBV12-4 and TRBJ1-2; D gene ambiguous. V was shortened by 4 bases and J by 8 bases, with 11 bases between the two germline ends. The CDR3 sequence is 12 residues long. The CDR3 is CASSYLRTGYTF. CDR3 sequence (DNA): TGTGCCAGCAGTTATCTCAGGACGGGCTACACCTTC.

In the case of this clonotype: Sequence at one end of the junction differs from germline and may be a read error. The chain recombines TRBV10-3 with TRBJ2-7; TRBD1 agrees at 9 bases. CDR1 is ENHRY and CDR2 is SYGVKD in the germline V gene. The CDR3 sequence is 15 residues long. The CDR3 loop reads CTISEGTGSSYEQYF. The CDR3 bases are TGTACCATCAGTGAAGGGACAGGGTCCTCCTACGAGCAGTACTTC.

This sequence joins TRBV7-9 and TRBJ1-2; 7 bases agree with TRBD1. The CDR3 contains 14 residues. CDR1 SEHNR and CDR2 FQNEAQ come from the germline V gene (reference sequence). The trim removed 5 bases at V and 3 bases at J, leaving 6 bases unmatched. The DNA of the CDR3 is TGTGCCAGCAGCCCTAGACAGGGTGACTATGGCTACACCTTC. This sequence encodes CASSPRQGDYGYTF.

The chain carries TRBV18 and TRBJ1-5; TRBD1 aligns across 7 bases. V gave up 2 bases and J gave up 5 bases; unmatched junction bases: 6. Looked up from germline, CDR1 is KGHSH and CDR2 is LQKENI. The CDR3 covers 15 residues. The CDR3 region has the DNA TGTGCCAGCTCACCATATACAGGGGATTATCAGCCCCAGCATTTT. This translates into CASSPYTGDYQPQHF.

The chain links TRBV28 to TRBJ2-5; maybe TRBD2 (5 bases). Gene TRBJ2-1 matches the end of the DNA better, so the J call may be wrong. The CDR3 covers 16 residues. CDR1 is MDHEN and CDR2 is SYDVKM in the germline V gene. The CDR3 coding sequence is TGTGCCAGCAGTTTAATCATTGTGTCTAGCATGCATGAGCAGTTCTTC. Its protein product is CASSLIIVSSMHEQFF.